Following are 8 T cell receptor beta chains from one sample sequenced in a study of response to subunit inactivated influenza vaccine. TCRdb called the RT-PCR reads again in MiXCR, with one record for every CDR3 protein. Of about 780,000 distinct CDR3 sequences in the sample, around a sixth are singletons; the top ten hold 11%. Sequences were derived from PBMCs from blood, sampled more than 4 days after vaccination. The receptors come from a man aged 45-65 years who received an inactivated influenza vaccine.

The rearrangement joins TRBV6-1 to TRBJ1-5; 7 bases fit TRBD1. The CDR3 contains 16 residues. V was clipped by 9 bases and J by 0 bases; unmatched bases: 11. The germline V gene encodes CDR1 MNHNS and CDR2 SASEGT. CDR3 sequence: CASKKDRLSSNQPQHF. The CDR3 DNA reads TGTGCCAGTAAAAAGGACAGGCTTAGTAGCAATCAGCCCCAGCATTTT.

This clonotype was found many times. The chain has TRBV5-5 and TRBJ1-5, with D hard to call. V lost 7 bases, J lost 4 bases, and 15 bases lay in between. The CDR3 sequence is 14 residues long. Germline CDR1 and CDR2: SGHKS and YYEKEE (reference sequence). The CDR3 reads CASASGYGNQPQHF. The DNA for the CDR3 is TGTGCCAGCGCCTCGGGTTATGGGAATCAGCCCCAGCATTTT.

The chain combines TRBV27 with TRBJ2-5, with 7 bases matching TRBD1. The CDR3 is made up of 14 amino acids. Germline CDR1 is MNHEY and CDR2 is SMNVEV (reference sequence). V shed 6 bases and J 1 base; nucleotides not matched to a gene: 5. CDR3 sequence (DNA): TGTGCCAGCAGACAGGACAGGTTCCAAGAGACCCAGTACTTC. Translation gives CASRQDRFQETQYF.

In its sample, this clonotype was seen a few times. The gene calls are TRBV6-2 or TRBV6-3 and TRBJ2-6; a weak D match, TRBD1 (5 bases). Between the trimmed V and J ends, which lost 6 bases and 2 bases, there was a span of 8 bases. Germline V gives CDR1 MNHEY, CDR2 SVGEGT. The CDR3 contains 14 residues. CDR3 loop: CASRMTAGANVLTF. For the CDR3, the DNA is TGTGCCAGCAGAATGACAGCTGGGGCCAACGTCCTGACTTTC.

There are many counts of this clonotype. The V and J genes are TRBV4-3 and TRBJ2-3; D gene ambiguous. Germline values: CDR1 LGHNA, CDR2 YSLEER. Trimming cost V 3 bases and J 0 bases, with 4 bases left between them. This CDR3 contains 13 residues. As DNA, the CDR3 is TGCGCCAGCAGCCAGGGGAGCACAGATACGCAGTATTTT. It is translated as CASSQGSTDTQYF.

Many counts were recorded for this clonotype. This chain joins TRBV4-2 and TRBJ2-7; 9 nucleotides match TRBD1. V was clipped by 1 base and J by 3 bases; unmatched bases: 4. Germline-derived CDR1 and CDR2 are LGHNA and YNFKEQ. CDR3 length: 15 residues. The chain's CDR3 is CASSQVSGQGYEQYF. CDR3 coding DNA: TGTGCCAGCAGCCAAGTGTCGGGACAGGGCTACGAGCAGTACTTC.

This clonotype was seen only a few times. The rearrangement uses TRBV5-6 and TRBJ1-1; TRBD1 agrees at 7 bases. The ends lost 4 bases at V and 6 bases at J; junction bases unmatched: 6. The germline V gene has CDR1 SGHDT and CDR2 YYEEEE. CDR3 length: 13 residues. The CDR3 DNA sequence: TGTGCCAGCAGCATGGGACAGACATCTGAAGCTTTCTTT. Amino acid sequence: CASSMGQTSEAFF.

The chain couples TRBV5-1 to TRBJ2-6; D is perhaps TRBD1 (5 bases). The germline CDR1 and CDR2 sequences are SGHRS and YFSETQ. The CDR3 consists of 18 residues. V was trimmed by 1 base and J by 1 base, leaving 15 bases between them. The CDR3 here is CASSLNRQSISGANVLTF. CDR3 DNA sequence: TGCGCCAGCAGCTTGAATCGACAGAGTATTTCTGGGGCCAACGTCCTGACTTTC.